These 12 T cell receptor beta chains were sequenced from one sample in a study of blood T cell repertoires in COVID-19. The assay was immunoSEQ multiplex PCR, and TCRdb's table has in-frame clones only and misses some. The data contain about 200,000 clones, around nine tenths of them singletons. Sequencing was performed on peripheral blood. These receptors were taken from a man between 18 and 29 years old with active or convalescent COVID-19.

As regards this clone: The sample holds other DNA sequences that translate to the same CDR3. This rearrangement joins TRBV18 to TRBJ2-1; no firm D call. The CDR3 consists of 14 residues. Trimming shortened V by 3 bases and J by 0 bases, and 6 bases separated the two germline ends. The germline gives CDR1 KGHSH, CDR2 LQKENI. CDR3 in DNA: TGTGCCAGCTCACCGCCGAGCTCCTACAATGAGCAGTTCTTC. This sequence encodes CASSPPSSYNEQFF.

This chain uses TRBV5-1 with TRBJ1-6, with 8 bases lining up with TRBD1. The CDR3 covers 16 residues. The trim removed 0 bases at V and 7 bases at J, leaving 6 bases unmatched. Germline CDR1 reads SGHRS; CDR2 reads YFSETQ. CDR3 sequence: CASSLVSGGANSPLHF. CDR3 sequence (DNA): TGCGCCAGCAGCTTGGTTTCAGGGGGCGCGAATTCACCCCTCCACTTT.

The chain recombines TRBV5-5 with TRBJ2-3; TRBD2 aligns across 14 bases. This CDR3 has 19 amino acids. After removal of 0 bases from V and 3 bases from J, the junction contained 9 bases not matched to a gene. Germline CDR1 and CDR2: SGHKS and YYEKEE (reference sequence). The CDR3: CASSLEFRGTSGGTDTQYF. In DNA form, the CDR3 reads TGTGCCAGCAGCTTGGAATTCAGAGGGACTAGCGGGGGAACAGATACGCAGTATTTT.

CDR3 DNA: TGTGCCAGCAGCGGCGGAACTCGCAATCAGCCCCAGCATTTT. Residues: CASSGGTRNQPQHF. V usage is TRBV9 and J usage is TRBJ1-5, with D unresolved. The CDR3 is made up of 14 amino acids. CDR1 and CDR2 (germline): SGDLS, YYNGEE. Trimming stripped 3 bases from V and 2 bases from J, with 9 bases between.

J is TRBJ1-5 and V is TRBV3-1 (or the pseudogene TRBV3-2); no clear D gene. The germline CDR1 and CDR2 sequences are LGHDT and YNNKEL (reference sequence). The CDR3 contains 14 residues. V dropped 1 base and J dropped 6 bases, with 10 bases sitting between them. CDR3 coding DNA: TGTGCCAGCAGCCAAGTGACGGGTGGTCAGCCCCAGCATTTT. This codes for CASSQVTGGQPQHF.

The CDR3 loop reads CAISADSTDTQYF. CDR3 nucleotide sequence: TGTGCCATCAGCGCTGACTCGACAGATACGCAGTATTTT. The chain joins TRBV10-3 to TRBJ2-3; D unresolved. The V gene's germline CDR1 is ENHRY and CDR2 SYGVKD. The V and J ends lost 6 bases and 3 bases respectively, with 10 bases between them. There are 13 residues in the CDR3.

The chain recombines TRBV7-9 with TRBJ1-1; D not resolved. V was cut by 1 base and J by 4 bases, with 7 bases left in between. CDR1 and CDR2 (germline): SEHNR, FQNEAQ (reference sequence). This CDR3 comprises 13 residues. CDR3 DNA: TGTGCCAGCAGCTTAGGGGAGGGCACTGAAGCTTTCTTT. Amino acid sequence: CASSLGEGTEAFF.

The chain employs TRBV19 and TRBJ2-7, with 9 bases identical to TRBD2. This CDR3 contains 15 residues. The germline V gene has CDR1 LNHDA and CDR2 SQIVND (reference sequence). V lost 6 bases to trimming and J lost 3 bases; unmatched junction nucleotides: 9. As DNA, the CDR3 is TGTGCCAGTAGCCTGACTAGCGGAGGCTACTACGAGCAGTACTTC. It yields the protein CASSLTSGGYYEQYF.

The gene calls are TRBV12-5 and TRBJ2-5; a possible D gene is TRBD2 (6 bases). The germline V and J ends were trimmed by 2 bases and 0 bases, with 13 bases remaining between them. The germline CDR1 and CDR2 sequences are LGHNT and FRNRAP. The CDR3 sequence is 16 residues long. The CDR3 here is CASGLQRGDYQETQYF. For the CDR3, the DNA is TGTGCTAGTGGTTTGCAACGAGGGGACTACCAAGAGACCCAGTACTTC.

The genes are TRBV30 and TRBJ1-6; D remains ambiguous. Germline assignment: CDR1 GTSNPN and CDR2 SVGIG (reference sequence). Trimming pared 0 bases from V and 8 bases from J, leaving 5 bases between. This CDR3 region has 12 residues. The CDR3 loop reads CAWSVEDSPLHF. DNA for the CDR3: TGTGCCTGGAGTGTTGAGGATTCACCCCTCCACTTT.

In nucleotides, the CDR3 is TGTGCCAGCAGCCATATGACAGGGCTAGCTTTCTTT. Translating it yields CASSHMTGLAFF. This rearrangement joins TRBV11-2 to TRBJ1-1, with TRBD1 identical over 7 bases. V lost 5 bases to trimming and J lost 10 bases; unmatched junction nucleotides: 7. The CDR3 spans 12 residues. Germline V gene data show CDR1 as SGHAT and CDR2 as FQNNGV.

The chain has TRBV21-1 and TRBJ2-7; TRBD2 reflects the table's D call only, with no check against the DNA. TRBV21-1 is termed a pseudogene. The CDR3 is 12 amino acids. The chain's CDR3 is CASSKFPDEQYF. The CDR3 DNA follows: TGTGCCAGCAGCAAATTTCCGGACGAGCAGTACTTC.